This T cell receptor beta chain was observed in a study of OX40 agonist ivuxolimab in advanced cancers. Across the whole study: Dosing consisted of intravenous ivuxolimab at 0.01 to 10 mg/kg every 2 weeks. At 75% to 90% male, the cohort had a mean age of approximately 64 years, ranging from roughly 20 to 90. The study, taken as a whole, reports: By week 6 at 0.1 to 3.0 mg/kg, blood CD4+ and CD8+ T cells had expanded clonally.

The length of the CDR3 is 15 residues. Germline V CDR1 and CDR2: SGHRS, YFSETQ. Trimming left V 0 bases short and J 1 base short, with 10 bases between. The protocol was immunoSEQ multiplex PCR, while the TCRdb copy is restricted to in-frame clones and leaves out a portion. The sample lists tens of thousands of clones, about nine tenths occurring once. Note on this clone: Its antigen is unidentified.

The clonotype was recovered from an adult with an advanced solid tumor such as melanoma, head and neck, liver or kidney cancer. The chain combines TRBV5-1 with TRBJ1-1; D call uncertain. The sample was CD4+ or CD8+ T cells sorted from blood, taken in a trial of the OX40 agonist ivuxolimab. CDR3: CASSLEGSENTEAFF. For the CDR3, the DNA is TGCGCCAGCAGCTTGGAGGGCAGCGAGAACACTGAAGCTTTCTTT.